A single sample is the source of the 24 T cell receptor beta chains below, sequenced in a study of control samples from healthy donors and cancer patients. The repertoire was sequenced with immunoSEQ multiplex PCR; TCRdb's copy has only in-frame clones and lacks some. The sample shows 64,000 or so clones, around 90% of them seen only once. The sample taken for sequencing was PBMCs. The receptors shown here come from a man aged 40-49 years with colorectal cancer.

This chain uses TRBV15 with TRBJ2-1; the match to TRBD2 covers 9 bases. Unmatched junction bases numbered 6, after V lost 0 bases and J lost 9 bases. Germline-derived CDR1 and CDR2 are LNHNV and YYDKDF (reference sequence). The CDR3 is 15 residues long. CDR3 amino acids: CATSRDRGGGREQFF. CDR3 nucleotides: TGTGCCACCAGCAGAGATCGCGGGGGGGGCCGTGAGCAGTTCTTC.

The chain couples TRBV29-1 to TRBJ1-6, with D tentatively TRBD1 (6 bases). Trimming shortened V by 5 bases and J by 7 bases, and 12 bases separated the two germline ends. This CDR3 has 13 residues. Germline V gives CDR1 SQVTM, CDR2 ANQGSEA. The CDR3 spells CSVITGMNSPLHF. The CDR3, as DNA: TGCAGCGTTATAACAGGGATGAATTCACCCCTCCACTTT.

The gene calls are TRBV5-6 and TRBJ2-7; no definite D call. The germline CDR1 and CDR2 sequences are SGHDT and YYEEEE. Deletions cut 0 bases from V and 3 bases from J, with 7 bases between. There are 13 residues in the CDR3. The CDR3 region has the DNA TGTGCCAGCAGCTTGGTGGGGATCTACGAGCAGTACTTC. Its translation: CASSLVGIYEQYF.

The V and J genes are TRBV12-5 and TRBJ1-1; D gene ambiguous. Trimming left V 1 base short and J 4 bases short, with 10 bases between. CDR3 length equals 14 residues. Germline V gene data show CDR1 as LGHNT and CDR2 as FRNRAP. This CDR3 is CASGLDGGGTEAFF. The CDR3 DNA follows: TGTGCTAGTGGTTTGGACGGAGGAGGCACTGAAGCTTTCTTT.

The chain is built from TRBV4-3 and TRBJ2-5, with 7 bases matching TRBD2. Per germline, CDR1 LGHNA and CDR2 YSLEER. The J segment lost 3 bases and the V segment lost 4 bases, leaving 8 bases of the junction unmatched. CDR3 length equals 15 residues. CDR3 in DNA: TGCGCCAGCAGCCGGGACGGGCTAGCGGAAGAGACCCAGTACTTC. This codes for CASSRDGLAEETQYF.

The chain links TRBV5-4 to TRBJ2-3, with unresolved D. Per germline, CDR1 SGHNT and CDR2 YYREEE (reference sequence). Trimming shortened V by 7 bases and J by 2 bases, and 20 bases separated the two germline ends. The CDR3 spans 16 residues. Written as DNA, the CDR3 is TGTGCCAGCCGCCGAATAGGCCAGAGTGTCACAGATACGCAGTATTTT. Translated, it gives CASRRIGQSVTDTQYF.

DNA for the CDR3: TGCAGTGCTAGTGGGGGACAGGCTAACTATGGCTACACCTTC. Amino acids: CSASGGQANYGYTF. V gene TRBV20-1 combines with J gene TRBJ1-2; TRBD1 agrees at 8 bases. The CDR3 extends over 14 amino acids. The germline gives CDR1 DFQATT, CDR2 SNEGSKA (reference sequence). Germline trimming cut 3 bases from V and 0 bases from J; bases unmatched to any gene: 3.

The chain uses TRBV7-2 and TRBJ2-1; D may be TRBD2 (6 bases). V lost 7 bases and J lost 0, with 16 bases in between. The CDR3 runs to 16 residues. The germline V gene encodes CDR1 SGHTA and CDR2 FQGNSA. CDR3 loop: CASKLMGGSSYNEQFF. CDR3 DNA: TGTGCCAGCAAGCTTATGGGGGGAAGCTCCTACAATGAGCAGTTCTTC.

The chain employs TRBV11-2 and TRBJ1-1, with D possibly being TRBD1 (5 bases). This CDR3 comprises 13 residues. Germline lookup yields CDR1 SGHAT and CDR2 FQNNGV. The V gene lost 6 bases and the J gene lost 11 bases, with 19 bases spanning the gap. CDR3 region: CASSVGGLPRAFF. The CDR3 DNA is TGTGCCAGCAGTGTGGGGGGTCTTCCCCGGGCTTTCTTT.

The chain employs TRBV11-2 and TRBJ2-1; possible D gene TRBD1, 5 bases. The CDR3 has 17 residues. The V and J ends lost 0 bases and 1 base respectively, with 13 bases between them. CDR1 and CDR2 from the germline V gene are SGHAT and FQNNGV. The CDR3, as DNA: TGTGCCAGCAGCTTAGATAGGGGTATTGGGTCCTACAATGAGCAGTTCTTC. Residues: CASSLDRGIGSYNEQFF. Full variable domain (remainder filled in from reference TRBV11-2 and TRBJ2-1): EAGVAQSPRYKIIEKRQSVAFWCNPISGHATLYWYQQILGQGPKLLIQFQNNGVVDDSQLPKDRFSAERLKGVDSTLKIQPAKLEDSAVYLCASSLDRGIGSYNEQFFGPGTRLTVL.

This sequence joins TRBV19 and TRBJ1-5; the D gene is possibly TRBD1 (6 bases). The germline V and J ends were trimmed by 0 bases and 3 bases, with 9 bases remaining between them. In germline, CDR1 is LNHDA, CDR2 SQIVND (reference sequence). The CDR3 is 15 amino acids. CDR3 loop: CASSIETGNNQPQHF. In nucleotides, the CDR3 is TGTGCCAGTAGTATAGAGACAGGTAACAATCAGCCCCAGCATTTT.

DNA of the CDR3: TGCGCCAGCAGCCTCCGGACAGGGTACGAGCAGTACTTC. It specifies CASSLRTGYEQYF. V and J are TRBV5-1 and TRBJ2-7; TRBD1 matches at 8 bases. Trimming at V came to 4 bases and at J to 4 bases, leaving 4 bases not matched to a gene. This CDR3 is 13 amino acids long. Germline CDR1 is SGHRS and CDR2 is YFSETQ.

This clone was found once. The chain couples TRBV7-3 to TRBJ2-1; perhaps TRBD1 as D (6 bases). The CDR3 is 15 residues long. The V and J ends lost 0 bases and 3 bases respectively, with 9 bases between them. The germline CDR1 and CDR2 sequences are SGHTA and FQGTGA. The CDR3 sequence is CASSLTGTIYNEQFF. For the CDR3, the DNA is TGTGCCAGCAGCTTAACGGGGACAATCTACAATGAGCAGTTCTTC.

The chain employs TRBV2 and TRBJ1-5; D is possibly TRBD1 (6 bases). From germline, CDR1 is SNHLY and CDR2 FYNNEI. Trimming took off 2 bases at V and 5 bases at J, with 13 bases between the two ends. The CDR3 loop spans 15 amino acids. For the CDR3, the DNA is TGTGCCAGCAGTGAAAGGGCAGGGGCTTATCAGCCCCAGCATTTT. It codes for CASSERAGAYQPQHF.

The chain has TRBV21-1 and TRBJ2-7; the D call of TRBD1 is as the table states it, not checked on the DNA. TRBV21-1 is classified as a pseudogene. This CDR3 is 17 amino acids long. The CDR3 DNA reads TGTGCCAGCAGCTCATTGAGGTGGCAGGGTCCACCCTACGAGCAGTACTTC. Residues: CASSSLRWQGPPYEQYF.

The rearrangement uses TRBV4-3 and TRBJ1-6; D is ambiguous. The CDR3 runs 16 residues. V was trimmed by 0 bases and J by 4 bases, leaving 10 bases between them. CDR1 LGHNA and CDR2 YSLEER come from the germline V gene. CDR3 amino acids: CASSQDVTKYNSPLHF. CDR3 nucleotide sequence: TGCGCCAGCAGCCAAGATGTGACCAAGTATAATTCACCCCTCCACTTT.

The genes are TRBV5-1 and TRBJ1-2; tentative D call: TRBD1 (5 bases). Germline-derived CDR1 and CDR2 are SGHRS and YFSETQ. This CDR3 comprises 13 residues. The ends were cut back, 2 bases at V and 7 bases at J, with 12 bases in the middle. The CDR3 DNA sequence: TGCGCCAGCAGCTTAAGGAGGGACTTTGGCTACACCTTC. This translates into CASSLRRDFGYTF. Looking up the rest from reference TRBV5-1 and TRBJ1-2 gives the full variable domain: KAGVTQTPRYLIKTRGQQVTLSCSPISGHRSVSWYQQTPGQGLQFLFEYFSETQRNKGNFPGRFSGRQFSNSRSEMNVSTLELGDSALYLCASSLRRDFGYTFGSGTRLTVV.

V usage is TRBV19 and J usage is TRBJ1-5; no clear D. Trimming removed 5 bases from V and 0 bases from J, with 11 bases in between. Germline V gene sequence: CDR1 LNHDA, CDR2 SQIVND (reference sequence). The CDR3 length is 15 residues. The DNA of the CDR3 is TGTGCCAGTAGTTTTGAGAGATATAGCAATCAGCCCCAGCATTTT. Translation gives CASSFERYSNQPQHF.

The genes are TRBV6-6 and TRBJ1-1; 10 bases map to TRBD1. The germline CDR1 and CDR2 sequences are MNHNY and SVGAGI (reference sequence). The CDR3 contains 15 residues. J was trimmed by 4 bases and V by 7 bases; bases with no gene match: 9. In DNA, the CDR3 is TGTGCCAGCACCTCCCGGGACAGGGGCATCACTGAAGCTTTCTTT. Its protein is CASTSRDRGITEAFF.

V gene TRBV5-6 combines with J gene TRBJ1-2; 8 bases agree with TRBD1. V shed 0 bases, J shed 4 bases, and the junction held 8 bases outside the gene matches. Germline V gene sequence: CDR1 SGHDT, CDR2 YYEEEE. The CDR3 has 16 residues. CDR3 in DNA: TGTGCCAGCAGCTTGGCCGGTCAGGGGGCTGGCTATGGCTACACCTTC. Translation gives CASSLAGQGAGYGYTF.

The rearrangement uses TRBV7-2 and TRBJ1-3; D unresolved. This CDR3 contains 13 residues. Germline V gives CDR1 SGHTA, CDR2 FQGNSA. The ends were cut back, 1 base at V and 5 bases at J, with 6 bases in the middle. This CDR3 reads CASSLGQRNTIYF. As DNA, the CDR3 is TGTGCCAGCAGCTTAGGGCAGAGAAACACCATATATTTT.

This CDR3 is CASSLSGTASYEQYF. CDR3 coding DNA: TGTGCCAGCAGCTTATCTGGGACGGCTTCCTACGAGCAGTACTTC. The chain links TRBV11-2 to TRBJ2-7; TRBD1 or TRBD2 may be the D gene (5 bases each). Germline loops: CDR1 SGHAT, CDR2 FQNNGV. This CDR3 comprises 15 residues. V was pared by 2 bases and J by 1 base, with 12 bases between.

The chain carries TRBV5-1 and TRBJ1-2, with 7 bases matching TRBD1. After removal of 7 bases from V and 7 bases from J, the junction contained 19 bases not matched to a gene. Per germline, CDR1 SGHRS and CDR2 YFSETQ. The length of the CDR3 is 16 residues. CDR3 nucleotides: TGCGCCAGCTCGATCCTTGCAGGGGGATCGGGGAGTGGCTACACCTTC. Amino acid sequence: CASSILAGGSGSGYTF.

This clone was found once. The rearrangement links TRBV3-1 (or the pseudogene TRBV3-2) to TRBJ2-5; 9 bases fit TRBD1. J was trimmed by 1 base and V by 5 bases; bases with no gene match: 8. This CDR3 region has 16 residues. The germline gives CDR1 LGHDT, CDR2 YNNKEL (reference sequence). The CDR3 nucleotides read TGTGCCAGCAGCTACCACCTACAGGGGGCCCAAGAGACCCAGTACTTC. Protein sequence: CASSYHLQGAQETQYF.